This T cell receptor (beta chain) comes out of a study of T cell repertoires in cytomegalovirus infection. Study at large: Evidence of both CMV infection and a matching HLA type came from public TCR beta signatures. Study-wide results and limits: HLA-C-restricted CMV clonotypes gave the most frequent clonotype in two of eight donors. Summed frequency of public TCR beta families distinguished CMV carriers with the relevant HLA.

This CDR3 spans 14 amino acids. V lost 5 bases and J lost 4; bases outside the gene matches: 5. Germline V gives CDR1 SGHTA, CDR2 FQGNSA. MiXCR, run by TCRdb on the reads, gives a single entry per CDR3 protein. The table has 680,000 or so distinct CDR3 sequences, 35% to 45% seen once. This clonotype was detected only a few times. As yet, its antigen is unknown. Sequenced: PBMCs. The V gene is TRBV7-2, the J gene TRBJ2-7; 10 nucleotides line up with TRBD2. The TCR originated in a human donor in good health (CMV status not recorded). Some clones in this sample may be carry-over from other donors' samples. The CDR3 loop is CASSASGRRYEQYF. The CDR3 DNA is TGTGCCAGCAGCGCTAGCGGGAGACGGTACGAGCAGTACTTC.